These 17 T cell receptor beta chains were sequenced from one sample in a study of T cell changes during pregnancy in multiple sclerosis. The protocol was immunoSEQ multiplex PCR, while the TCRdb copy is restricted to in-frame clones and leaves out a portion. The profile shows 130,000 or so clones, 80% to 95% of them singletons. The specimen comprised peripheral blood, sampled before pregnancy. The receptors originated from a female donor with multiple sclerosis, enrolled in a pregnancy study.

The genes are TRBV7-2 and TRBJ2-7; 10 positions agree with TRBD2. CDR1 SGHTA and CDR2 FQGNSA come from the germline V gene. This CDR3 has 16 amino acids. Trimming removed 3 bases from V and 0 bases from J; junction bases left unmatched: 5. The CDR3 region is CASSLGGLASSYEQYF. CDR3 bases: TGTGCCAGCAGCTTGGGGGGACTAGCGAGCTCCTACGAGCAGTACTTC.

The chain joins TRBV5-8 to TRBJ2-6, with a possible D match to TRBD1 (5 bases). The CDR3 consists of 16 residues. The V gene lost 4 bases and the J gene lost 2 bases, with 13 bases spanning the gap. Germline V gene data show CDR1 as SGHTS and CDR2 as YDEGEE. CDR3 bases: TGTGCCAGCAGCGCTCTGACAGATCCTGGGGCCAACGTCCTGACTTTC. Translating gives CASSALTDPGANVLTF. Full variable domain (outside the CDR3, taken from reference TRBV5-8 and TRBJ2-6): EAGVTQSPTHLIKTRGQQATLRCSPISGHTSVYWYQQALGLGLQFLLWYDEGEERNRGNFPPRFSGRQFPNYSSELNVNALELEDSALYLCASSALTDPGANVLTFGAGSRLTVL.

The chain carries TRBV2 and TRBJ1-3; unclear D gene. V lost 4 bases, J lost 0 bases, and 13 bases lay in between. The germline gives CDR1 SNHLY, CDR2 FYNNEI. This CDR3 comprises 16 residues. This CDR3 reads CASSVYQALSGNTIYF. Here the CDR3 DNA reads TGTGCCAGCAGTGTCTACCAGGCACTCTCTGGAAACACCATATATTTT.

The chain joins TRBV30 to TRBJ2-2, with 10 bases identical to TRBD2. The germline gives CDR1 GTSNPN, CDR2 SVGIG (reference sequence). With V trimmed by 0 bases and J by 1 base, 5 bases remained unmatched. The CDR3 length is 17 residues. The chain's CDR3 is CAWSVGLAEKNTGELFF. The CDR3, as DNA: TGTGCCTGGAGTGTTGGACTAGCGGAGAAGAACACCGGGGAGCTGTTTTTT.

The chain uses TRBV7-8 and TRBJ2-7, with D possibly being TRBD2 (7 bases). CDR1 and CDR2 (germline): SGHVS, FQNEAQ. Trimming removed 3 bases from V and 7 bases from J, with 19 bases in between. The CDR3 contains 15 residues. The CDR3 loop reads CASSLGGGLRQEQYF. CDR3 nucleotide sequence: TGTGCCAGCAGCTTGGGGGGGGGCCTTAGACAAGAGCAGTACTTC. Complete variable domain (other parts from reference TRBV7-8 and TRBJ2-7): GAGVSQSPRYKVAKRGQDVALRCDPISGHVSLFWYQQALGQGPEFLTYFQNEAQLDKSGLPSDRFFAERPEGSVSTLKIQRTQQEDSAVYLCASSLGGGLRQEQYFGPGTRLTVT.

The V gene is TRBV5-4, the J gene TRBJ2-5; maybe TRBD1 (5 bases). The CDR3 is 14 residues long. CDR1 SGHNT and CDR2 YYREEE come from the germline V gene (reference sequence). V shed 1 base and J shed 2 bases, with 9 bases lying between them. The CDR3 DNA follows: TGTGCCAGCAGCTTGCGGGCAGGGCAAGAGACCCAGTACTTC. It yields the protein CASSLRAGQETQYF.

V usage is TRBV6-1 and J usage is TRBJ1-1; D remains ambiguous. Germline CDR1 reads MNHNS; CDR2 reads SASEGT. The CDR3 sequence is 16 residues long. The germline V and J ends were trimmed by 4 bases and 5 bases, with 20 bases remaining between them. This CDR3 reads CASSVTIPQTGTEAFF. CDR3 bases: TGTGCCAGCAGTGTTACTATCCCTCAAACGGGGACTGAAGCTTTCTTT.

This chain uses TRBV27 with TRBJ2-1; TRBD1 agrees at 11 bases. Germline CDR1 and CDR2: MNHEY and SMNVEV (reference sequence). The CDR3 extends over 14 amino acids. Unmatched junction bases numbered 5, after V lost 6 bases and J lost 7 bases. The CDR3 bases are TGTGCCAGCAGCCTAGGACAGGGGGCAAATGAGCAGTTCTTC. Encoded protein: CASSLGQGANEQFF.

The chain links TRBV6-1 to TRBJ2-5; TRBD2 is a possible D gene (5 bases). Deletions cut 7 bases from V and 1 base from J, with 10 bases between. The V gene's germline CDR1 is MNHNS and CDR2 SASEGT. CDR3 length: 13 residues. The CDR3: CASTAVFQETQYF. The CDR3, as DNA: TGTGCCAGCACAGCGGTATTCCAAGAGACCCAGTACTTC.

The J gene is TRBJ2-1, the V gene TRBV5-1, with 12 bases fitting TRBD1. CDR1 and CDR2 from the germline V gene are SGHRS and YFSETQ. With 4 bases clipped from V and 4 bases from J, the junction kept 6 bases outside the gene matches. The CDR3 has 16 residues. The CDR3 coding sequence is TGCGCCAGCAGCCTGGGGGGACAGGGGGCGTACAATGAGCAGTTCTTC. It is translated as CASSLGGQGAYNEQFF.

The rearrangement joins TRBV5-8 to TRBJ2-7; 11 bases are a match to TRBD2. This CDR3 has 18 residues. The V gene end was trimmed by 4 bases and the J gene end by 2 bases; junction bases not matched to a gene: 14. Germline CDR1 and CDR2: SGHTS and YDEGEE. CDR3 loop: CASSPGLSGTSGTYEQYF. The CDR3 coding sequence is TGTGCCAGCAGCCCAGGGTTATCCGGGACTAGCGGCACCTACGAGCAGTACTTC.

V is TRBV27 and J is TRBJ2-2; TRBD1 matches at 9 bases. The V and J ends lost 5 bases and 3 bases, in that order; junction bases with no gene match: 7. From germline, CDR1 is MNHEY and CDR2 SMNVEV (reference sequence). This CDR3 region has 16 residues. The CDR3 spells CASSPQGAEYTGELFF. Written as DNA, the CDR3 is TGTGCCAGCAGTCCACAGGGGGCTGAATACACCGGGGAGCTGTTTTTT.

The CDR3 sequence: CASSQARSSGGQTLSTDTQYF. The CDR3 DNA reads TGTGCCAGCAGCCAAGCCCGGTCTAGCGGGGGCCAGACACTAAGCACAGATACGCAGTATTTT. The chain recombines TRBV4-2 with TRBJ2-3; 10 bases are shared with TRBD2. This CDR3 contains 21 residues. V was clipped by 1 base and J by 0 bases; unmatched bases: 16. The germline V gene encodes CDR1 LGHNA and CDR2 YNFKEQ.

The chain combines TRBV2 with TRBJ1-5; 8 bases fit TRBD1. This CDR3 is built from 14 residues. J lost 7 bases, V lost 5 bases, and 7 bases had no gene match. Germline V gene sequence: CDR1 SNHLY, CDR2 FYNNEI. CDR3: CASSPDRGPQPQHF. The CDR3 nucleotides read TGTGCCAGCAGTCCCGACAGGGGCCCCCAGCCCCAGCATTTT.

This clone was recorded once. The V and J genes are TRBV27 and TRBJ1-5; D might be TRBD1 (6 bases). From germline, CDR1 is MNHEY and CDR2 SMNVEV (reference sequence). Trimming removed 3 bases from V and 6 bases from J, with 9 bases in between. The CDR3 runs to 13 residues. DNA for the CDR3: TGTGCCAGCAGTTTTAGGGGGAGTCAGCCCCAGCATTTT. Protein product: CASSFRGSQPQHF.

This chain links TRBV7-8 with TRBJ1-3; 12 positions match TRBD1. V was clipped by 5 bases and J by 4 bases; unmatched bases: 12. The CDR3 is made up of 18 amino acids. CDR1 and CDR2 from the germline V gene are SGHVS and FQNEAQ. CDR3 sequence (DNA): TGTGCCAGCAGCAACCGGGACAGGGGGCGAGCTAGGGGAAACACCATATATTTT. Protein: CASSNRDRGRARGNTIYF.

This chain connects TRBV6-1 to TRBJ1-6; TRBD1 agrees at 8 bases. Trimming at V came to 5 bases and at J to 10 bases, leaving 7 bases not matched to a gene. This CDR3 contains 14 residues. Germline assignment: CDR1 MNHNS and CDR2 SASEGT. Here the CDR3 DNA reads TGTGCCAGCAGTTCTTGGACAGGGCGCTCACCCCTCCACTTT. This sequence encodes CASSSWTGRSPLHF.